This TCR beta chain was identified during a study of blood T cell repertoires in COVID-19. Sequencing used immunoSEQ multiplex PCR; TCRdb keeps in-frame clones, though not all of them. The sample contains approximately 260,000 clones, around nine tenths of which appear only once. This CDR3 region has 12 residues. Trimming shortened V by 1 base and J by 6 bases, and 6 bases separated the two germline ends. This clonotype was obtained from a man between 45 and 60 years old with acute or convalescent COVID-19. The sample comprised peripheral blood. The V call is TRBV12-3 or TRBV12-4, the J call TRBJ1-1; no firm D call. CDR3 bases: TGTGCCAGCAGTTTAGTAGAGGCTGAAGCTTTCTTT. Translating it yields CASSLVEAEAFF.